A single sample is the source of the 10 T cell receptor beta chains below, sequenced in a study of cytotoxic CD8 clonotypes in ibrutinib-treated CLL (TCRdb year 2021). This sample's time point label indicates: around 25 months on ibrutinib. The library was generated by the immunoSEQ multiplex PCR assay. TCRdb re-hosts the immuneACCESS table, in-frame sequences only. Its copies lack some clones; in the studies checked, an unresolved V gene accounts for under half of them, and the cause for the rest is not known. The sample has about 180,000 clones on record, around 80% of them singletons. The ten largest make up 4.6% of the sample. The sample here was PBMCs, taken after 24 months of ibrutinib treatment. Receptors originate from a human donor with chronic lymphocytic leukemia.

CDR3 sequence reads: CASSYGYSEFTDTQYF. CDR3 sequence (DNA): TGTGCCAGCAGTTACGGCTACTCTGAGTTCACAGATACGCAGTATTTT. This chain links TRBV6-5 with TRBJ2-3; D not certain. CDR1 MNHEY and CDR2 SVGAGI come from the germline V gene. The CDR3 is 16 amino acids. V lost 2 bases and J lost 2, with 14 bases in between.

The CDR3 protein is CASSPFRDSSGNTIYF. The CDR3 DNA sequence: TGTGCCAGCTCACCCTTTAGAGACAGCTCTGGAAACACCATATATTTT. The gene calls are TRBV18 and TRBJ1-3; TRBD1 is a possible D gene (5 bases). V lost 3 bases and J 0 bases, leaving 12 bases between the germline ends. Germline lookup yields CDR1 KGHSH and CDR2 LQKENI. This CDR3 region has 16 residues.

The chain couples TRBV23-1 to TRBJ1-1; D gene uncertain. TRBV23-1 is annotated as an ORF whose role is uncertain. V lost 8 bases and J lost 8, with 12 bases in between. This CDR3 contains 11 residues. In DNA form, the CDR3 reads TGCGCCAGCCCGACGCACCACGAAGCTTTCTTT. As protein: CASPTHHEAFF.

This chain links TRBV5-6 with TRBJ1-2; perhaps TRBD1 as D (5 bases). V was trimmed by 0 bases and J by 5 bases, leaving 11 bases between them. The germline CDR1 and CDR2 sequences are SGHDT and YYEEEE. This CDR3 has 14 residues. CDR3 bases: TGTGCCAGCAGCTTGGGGGGCCCAGGATATGGCTACACCTTC. Its protein is CASSLGGPGYGYTF.

The chain has TRBV6-1 and TRBJ1-5, with a weak D call TRBD1 (6 bases). The V end lost 7 bases, the J end lost 6 bases, and 16 bases lay between the germline ends. The germline CDR1 and CDR2 sequences are MNHNS and SASEGT. CDR3 length: 14 amino acids. CDR3 sequence reads: CASTKGGALQPQHF. CDR3 DNA: TGTGCCAGCACCAAGGGGGGGGCCCTTCAGCCCCAGCATTTT.

V gene TRBV7-6 combines with J gene TRBJ1-1, with D maybe TRBD1 (5 bases). V lost 10 bases to trimming and J lost 0 bases, with 9 bases between them. CDR3 size: 12 residues. CDR1 is SGHVS and CDR2 is FNYEAQ in the germline V gene. The CDR3 DNA is TGTGCCACCAAGGGACTGAACACTGAAGCTTTCTTT. It specifies CATKGLNTEAFF. Looking up the rest from reference TRBV7-6 and TRBJ1-1 gives the full variable domain: GAGVSQSPRYKVTKRGQDVALRCDPISGHVSLYWYRQALGQGPEFLTYFNYEAQQDKSGLPNDRFSAERPEGSISTLTIQRTEQRDSAMYRCATKGLNTEAFFGQGTRLTVV.

This clone was seen just once. This sequence joins TRBV7-9 and TRBJ2-2; TRBD2 might be the D (5 bases). In germline, CDR1 is SEHNR, CDR2 FQNEAQ (reference sequence). This CDR3 has 16 amino acids. Trimming cost V 5 bases and J 1 base, with 14 bases left between them. CDR3 residues: CASSPREALNTGELFF. CDR3 nucleotides: TGTGCCAGCAGCCCGAGGGAAGCGCTGAACACCGGGGAGCTGTTTTTT. Full variable domain (rest looked up from reference TRBV7-9 and TRBJ2-2): DTGVSQNPRHKITKRGQNVTFRCDPISEHNRLYWYRQTLGQGPEFLTYFQNEAQLEKSRLLSDRFSAERPKGSFSTLEIQRTEQGDSAMYLCASSPREALNTGELFFGEGSRLTVL.

The chain uses TRBV7-6 and TRBJ1-3; 8 bases are shared with TRBD1. This CDR3 spans 13 amino acids. Looked up from germline, CDR1 is SGHVS and CDR2 is FNYEAQ. V dropped 6 bases and J dropped 6; count of bases not matched to a gene: 4. The CDR3 spells CASRPQGANTIYF. For the CDR3, the DNA is TGTGCCAGCAGGCCCCAGGGGGCAAACACCATATATTTT.

This sequence joins TRBV6-6 and TRBJ1-6, with D tentatively TRBD1 (5 bases). This CDR3 region has 15 residues. Germline CDR1 and CDR2: MNHNY and SVGAGI (reference sequence). Trimming removed 8 bases at V and 5 bases at J, with 16 bases between. The CDR3 is CASRGLGADNSPLHF. The CDR3 nucleotides read TGTGCCAGCCGCGGTCTCGGGGCCGATAATTCACCCCTCCACTTT.

V gene TRBV28 combines with J gene TRBJ2-2; tentatively, D is TRBD1 or TRBD2 (5 bases each). V lost 6 bases and J lost 6, with 17 bases in between. Germline V lookup: CDR1 MDHEN, CDR2 SYDVKM. This CDR3 spans 15 amino acids. The CDR3 DNA sequence: TGTGCCAGCAGCGCGAGTTGGGGGATGGCCGGGGAGCTGTTTTTT. Translated, it gives CASSASWGMAGELFF.